These 18 T cell receptor beta chains were sequenced from one sample in a study of T-cell reconstitution after alpha-beta-depleted transplantation in children. Researchers prepared the TCRbeta library using unique molecular identifiers, the study reports. From the PCR reads, TCRdb called clonotypes with MiXCR, one entry per CDR3 protein. This table has approximately 520,000 distinct CDR3 sequences, 32% appearing once. Sequencing used PBMCs from the stem cell graft donor, obtained from the stem cell graft. These receptors were obtained from a human donor who donated a stem cell graft to a child with aplastic anemia.

This rearrangement joins TRBV12-3 or TRBV12-4 to TRBJ2-5, with D perhaps assigned TRBD1 or TRBD2 (5 bases each). V lost 7 bases to trimming and J lost 3 bases, with 15 bases between them. The CDR3 covers 14 residues. The CDR3 protein is CASTERWGKETQYF. The DNA of the CDR3 is TGTGCCAGCACCGAGCGGTGGGGGAAAGAGACCCAGTACTTC.

This chain links TRBV27 with TRBJ2-1; D may be TRBD2 (5 bases). V was clipped by 2 bases and J by 2 bases, with 7 bases between them. This CDR3 comprises 14 residues. In germline, CDR1 is MNHEY, CDR2 SMNVEV (reference sequence). CDR3 sequence: CASSLTGTYNEQFF. CDR3 sequence (DNA): TGTGCCAGCAGTTTAACGGGGACCTACAATGAGCAGTTCTTC.

The table lists this clonotype with many counts. J is TRBJ1-1 and V is TRBV7-9, with a weak D call TRBD1 (6 bases). The germline gives CDR1 SEHNR, CDR2 FQNEAQ (reference sequence). V was shortened by 8 bases and J by 4 bases, with 14 bases between the two germline ends. This CDR3 region has 13 residues. Here the CDR3 DNA reads TGTGCCAGCGGTAGCAGGGGCAGCACTGAAGCTTTCTTT. Protein sequence: CASGSRGSTEAFF.

The chain recombines TRBV12-3 or TRBV12-4 with TRBJ1-1; D is possibly TRBD1 (5 bases). V was shortened by 2 bases and J by 6 bases, with 13 bases between the two germline ends. This CDR3 has 14 amino acids. CDR3 loop: CASSLRGLGSEAFF. The DNA for the CDR3 is TGTGCCAGCAGTTTAAGGGGTTTGGGCTCTGAAGCTTTCTTT.

This clonotype was observed a few times. This chain uses TRBV6-1 with TRBJ2-7; 8 nucleotides match TRBD2. The germline gives CDR1 MNHNS, CDR2 SASEGT. Trimming at V came to 6 bases and at J to 3 bases, leaving 10 bases not matched to a gene. The CDR3 loop spans 15 amino acids. CDR3 sequence reads: CASRTQRESFYEQYF. Written as DNA, the CDR3 is TGTGCCAGCAGGACCCAGCGGGAGAGTTTCTACGAGCAGTACTTC.

This clonotype was counted between two and nine times. The chain employs TRBV4-1 and TRBJ2-3, with 9 bases fitting TRBD2. CDR3 length equals 16 residues. V gave up 3 bases and J gave up 0 bases; unmatched junction bases: 4. The germline CDR1 and CDR2 sequences are MGHRA and YSYEKL. The CDR3 region is CASSHQTSGSTDTQYF. The CDR3 region has the DNA TGCGCCAGCAGCCACCAGACTAGCGGCAGCACAGATACGCAGTATTTT.

The table lists this clonotype with a few counts. The V call is TRBV12-3 or TRBV12-4, the J call TRBJ2-1; 8 positions agree with TRBD1. This CDR3 is 14 amino acids long. The V segment lost 10 bases and the J segment 5 bases; nucleotides outside the gene matches: 10. The CDR3 loop is CATKGQDLNNEQFF. The CDR3 nucleotides are TGTGCCACCAAGGGACAGGACCTAAACAATGAGCAGTTCTTC.

J is TRBJ1-4 and V is TRBV4-2; TRBD1 aligns across 8 bases. Trimming took 4 bases from V and 2 from J; bases not matched to a gene: 12. The V gene's germline CDR1 is LGHNA and CDR2 YNFKEQ. This CDR3 has 18 residues. As DNA, the CDR3 is TGTGCCAGCAGCCCGACCCGGACAGGGCCAAGGACTAATGAAAAACTGTTTTTT. Its translation is CASSPTRTGPRTNEKLFF.

The rearrangement joins TRBV29-1 to TRBJ1-2; 11 nucleotides agree with TRBD1. Looked up from germline, CDR1 is SQVTM and CDR2 is ANQGSEA. V was pared by 7 bases and J by 6 bases, with 13 bases of the junction left unmatched. The CDR3 has 15 amino acids. The CDR3 reads CSGWTGGVGVDGYTF. The CDR3 DNA sequence: TGCAGCGGGTGGACAGGGGGCGTGGGGGTAGATGGCTACACCTTC. The full variable domain, with the rest looked up from reference TRBV29-1 and TRBJ1-2, is SAVISQKPSRDICQRGTSLTIQCQVDSQVTMMFWYRQQPGQSLTLIATANQGSEATYESGFVIDKFPISRPNLTFSTLTVSNMSPEDSSIYLCSGWTGGVGVDGYTFGSGTRLTVV.

This clonotype was observed a handful of times. V is TRBV6-5 and J is TRBJ2-1; D remains ambiguous. V shed 2 bases and J shed 8 bases, with 10 bases lying between them. The CDR3 contains 13 residues. The V gene's germline CDR1 is MNHEY and CDR2 SVGAGI. CDR3: CASSYGPQDEQFF. The CDR3, as DNA: TGTGCCAGCAGTTACGGGCCCCAGGATGAGCAGTTCTTC.

This clonotype turned up a few times. The CDR3 spells CASSLWGPGEQFF. DNA for the CDR3: TGCGCCAGCAGCCTGTGGGGGCCGGGTGAGCAGTTCTTC. The rearrangement uses TRBV5-1 and TRBJ2-1; D may be TRBD1 (6 bases). CDR1 and CDR2 from the germline V gene are SGHRS and YFSETQ. CDR3 length: 13 residues. V dropped 4 bases and J dropped 9 bases, with 14 bases sitting between them.

V is TRBV24-1 and J is TRBJ1-1, with D possibly matching TRBD1 (6 bases). Between the trimmed V and J ends, which lost 3 bases and 0 bases, there was a span of 13 bases. CDR1 is KGHDR and CDR2 is SFDVKD in the germline V gene. The CDR3 totals 16 residues. The CDR3 DNA follows: TGTGCCACCAGTGATAGTACAGGGCCTATGAACACTGAAGCTTTCTTT. It is translated as CATSDSTGPMNTEAFF.

The chain is built from TRBV7-8 and TRBJ1-1; 7 bases match TRBD1. The germline CDR1 and CDR2 sequences are SGHVS and FQNEAQ. CDR3 size: 16 residues. V was pared by 1 base and J by 6 bases, with 11 bases of the junction left unmatched. The CDR3 bases are TGTGCCAGCAGCTTAGGAGAGGCAGGGGGGTTGGCTGAAGCTTTCTTT. Encoded protein: CASSLGEAGGLAEAFF.

The chain employs TRBV20-1 and TRBJ2-1; the D gene is possibly TRBD1 (6 bases). The V gene's germline CDR1 is DFQATT and CDR2 SNEGSKA (reference sequence). V lost 6 bases to trimming and J lost 4 bases, with 19 bases between them. The CDR3 is 15 amino acids. CDR3 protein: CSATTPGHTYNEQFF. For the CDR3, the DNA is TGCAGTGCGACAACCCCGGGACATACATACAATGAGCAGTTCTTC.

This clonotype was observed a handful of times. This sequence joins TRBV4-3 and TRBJ2-1; tentatively, D is TRBD1 (6 bases). This CDR3 comprises 15 residues. Trimming took off 0 bases at V and 4 bases at J, with 10 bases between the two ends. Germline V gene data show CDR1 as LGHNA and CDR2 as YSLEER. The CDR3 spells CASSQDRGQYNEQFF. CDR3 in DNA: TGCGCCAGCAGCCAAGACAGGGGCCAATACAATGAGCAGTTCTTC.

This clonotype was seen a few times. The gene calls are TRBV6-5 and TRBJ2-4, with no clear D. Germline loops: CDR1 MNHEY, CDR2 SVGAGI. The CDR3 covers 13 residues. V shed 2 bases and J shed 5 bases, with 7 bases lying between them. CDR3 bases: TGTGCCAGCAGTTACGGTAGTGAAAACATTCAGTACTTC. The encoded protein is CASSYGSENIQYF.

V and J are TRBV10-3 and TRBJ1-6, with a weak D call TRBD1 (5 bases). This CDR3 is built from 14 residues. Trimming cost V 3 bases and J 7 bases, with 10 bases left between them. The germline CDR1 and CDR2 sequences are ENHRY and SYGVKD. CDR3 sequence reads: CAISEVGDNSPLHF. DNA of the CDR3: TGTGCCATCAGTGAAGTAGGGGACAATTCACCCCTCCACTTT.

This chain uses TRBV25-1 with TRBJ2-5; possibly TRBD1 for D (6 bases). V lost 3 bases and J lost 5, with 22 bases in between. In germline, CDR1 is MGHDK, CDR2 SYGVNS. This CDR3 has 17 residues. CDR3 nucleotide sequence: TGTGCCAGCAGTGATTCCTCGGGACACCCGAGGGGGGAGACCCAGTACTTC. It yields the protein CASSDSSGHPRGETQYF.